Listed below are T cell receptor beta chains from one sample, sequenced in a study of CD8+CD57+ T cells in acquired aplastic anemia. Each CDR3 protein gets one entry after TCRdb re-called the reads with MiXCR. Altogether about 260,000 distinct CDR3 sequences are present, 70% to 85% being singletons, with the ten largest covering less than 50%. Sequenced sample: sorted CD4+, CD8+, or CD8+CD57+ T cells (not recorded which) from PBMCs. The receptors derive from a human donor with aplastic anemia. The CDR3 runs from the conserved cysteine through the conserved F or W. The D gene is left open where the match is weak.

d_call v_call cdr3_aa
TRBD1 TRBV15 CATSSAGQGGSYTF
. TRBV7-3 CASSPNGNITTEAFF
. TRBV27 CASSLARGTIYF
. TRBV7-9 CASSDGGIHAQFHF
TRBD2 TRBV6-2/TRBV6-3 CASSYSLAGGRSDTQYF
. TRBV24-1 CATLAQYTGELFF
. TRBV2 CASSEGGRGYNEQFF
. TRBV2 CASRDGGVDNQSF
. TRBV5-5 CASRVDSTDTQYF
. TRBV7-9 CASSFTRNDGSFEQFF
. TRBV2 CASRDRGNTGELFF
TRBD1 TRBV6-1 CASKTGGETQYF
. TRBV4-2 CASSQAGTQPQHF
. TRBV19 CASSIATVQETQYF
. TRBV7-2 CASSFQRGGDREEQFF
. TRBV7-2 CASSWGGGSNKGYTF
. TRBV9 CASGLAGDTDYFYTF
. TRBV11-1 CASSLPGELNTEAFF
TRBD2 TRBV7-3 CASSPERRGGSDEQFF
TRBD1 TRBV7-8 CASSFDLTGTAHAFF
. TRBV9 CASSFAGGHNAEYF
. TRBV9 CASSVSAGPATGDF
TRBD2 TRBV7-9 CASSVAGKNAATLYF
. TRBV9 CASSASEWLTYAQYF
. TRBV9 CASSVGTGQLNNQCF
TRBD1 TRBV7-9 CASSFEITGDSDAFF
TRBD2 TRBV7-8 CTSSLVVTSGDTQF
. TRBV7-3 CASSLGGKEQFVGFF
TRBD1 TRBV9 CASSVGTGITEAFF
. TRBV19 CASSPVGSNYGYTF
. TRBV11-2 CASSPAAADTQYF
TRBD2 TRBV6-2/TRBV6-3 CASTSGLAGAHQETQYF
. TRBV19 CASSVDSSTDTQYF
. TRBV6-1 CASKGVDSEIPYSNQPQHF
TRBD2 TRBV7-2 CASGHGTTDTQYF
. TRBV10-3 CAISGGPGTLHF
TRBD1 TRBV7-9 CGQEGAGETQYF
. TRBV25-1 CASSESTPGNTIYF
. TRBV7-2 CASSLAGAADTDDFF
. TRBV9 CATSGGGDKETQYF
TRBD1 TRBV5-5 CASSLGGYQETQYF
. TRBV7-9 CASSPAGRDGNTFF
. TRBV24-1 CASSDMQGGYGQYF
. TRBV7-2 CASNLTGEDYKQYF
. TRBV7-9 CASSLELAGHIEGYTF
TRBD2 TRBV7-9 CASSFQGSGGRDF
. TRBV5-1 CASSLESDGQYF
TRBD1 TRBV5-1 CASSWDRALSPLHF
. TRBV20-1 CSARAPLAGQAGELFF
TRBD2 TRBV7-9 CASSFEGSGESDEF
TRBD1 TRBV7-3 CASRKDRGGEQYF
. TRBV7-9 CASSLQRDGRRDGYTF
. TRBV7-9 CASSIARGREGDTQYF
. TRBV7-4 CASSFGPTYEQYF
. TRBV7-2 CASSLELTPDTQDFF
TRBD1 TRBV7-9 CASSPRTGDDTDTQFF
TRBD1 TRBV14 CASSEGGWTGHGYTF